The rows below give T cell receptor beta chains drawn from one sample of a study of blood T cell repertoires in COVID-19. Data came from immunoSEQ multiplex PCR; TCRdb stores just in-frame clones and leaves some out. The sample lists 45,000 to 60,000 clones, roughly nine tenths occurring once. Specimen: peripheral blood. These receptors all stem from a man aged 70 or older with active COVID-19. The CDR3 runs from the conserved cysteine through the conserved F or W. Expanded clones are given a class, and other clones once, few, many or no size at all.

CDR3aa: CASSYLAGGSQETQYF
abundance: few
j_gene: TRBJ2-5
v_gene: TRBV6-2/TRBV6-3

CDR3aa: CAWHSGTGGSEQYF
abundance: NA
j_gene: TRBJ2-7
v_gene: TRBV30

CDR3aa: CASSPPGTVWGEQFF
abundance: NA
j_gene: TRBJ2-1
v_gene: TRBV3-1/TRBV3-2

CDR3aa: CASSPLAGGTLRETQYF
abundance: NA
j_gene: TRBJ2-5
v_gene: TRBV9

CDR3aa: CASSYSGGGHQETQYF
abundance: NA
j_gene: TRBJ2-5
v_gene: TRBV6-6

CDR3aa: CASSPGGQALYEQYF
abundance: NA
j_gene: TRBJ2-7
v_gene: TRBV5-4

CDR3aa: CASLQAPSSYEQYF
abundance: few
j_gene: TRBJ2-7
v_gene: TRBV6-5

CDR3aa: CASSLVRGSGANVLTF
abundance: once
j_gene: TRBJ2-6
v_gene: TRBV5-1

CDR3aa: CASSVTGGNEQFF
abundance: once
j_gene: TRBJ2-1
v_gene: TRBV19

CDR3aa: CASRSGTGSGANVLTF
abundance: NA
j_gene: TRBJ2-6
v_gene: TRBV28

CDR3aa: CASSLGAGGLTDTQYF
abundance: NA
j_gene: TRBJ2-3
v_gene: TRBV7-2

CDR3aa: CASSSLGGDYEQYF
abundance: NA
j_gene: TRBJ2-7
v_gene: TRBV7-9

CDR3aa: CASSIQGSYNEQFF
abundance: NA
j_gene: TRBJ2-1
v_gene: TRBV5-4

CDR3aa: CASSDYAGTRYNEQFF
abundance: NA
j_gene: TRBJ2-1
v_gene: TRBV6-4

CDR3aa: CATSSDGTGFYGYTF
abundance: NA
j_gene: TRBJ1-2
v_gene: TRBV15

CDR3aa: CSVAGDRSVWTEAFF
abundance: few
j_gene: TRBJ1-1
v_gene: TRBV29-1

CDR3aa: CASSLSPIFLRTGNTIYF
abundance: NA
j_gene: TRBJ1-3
v_gene: TRBV5-6

CDR3aa: CATSADRGRETQYF
abundance: NA
j_gene: TRBJ2-5
v_gene: TRBV15